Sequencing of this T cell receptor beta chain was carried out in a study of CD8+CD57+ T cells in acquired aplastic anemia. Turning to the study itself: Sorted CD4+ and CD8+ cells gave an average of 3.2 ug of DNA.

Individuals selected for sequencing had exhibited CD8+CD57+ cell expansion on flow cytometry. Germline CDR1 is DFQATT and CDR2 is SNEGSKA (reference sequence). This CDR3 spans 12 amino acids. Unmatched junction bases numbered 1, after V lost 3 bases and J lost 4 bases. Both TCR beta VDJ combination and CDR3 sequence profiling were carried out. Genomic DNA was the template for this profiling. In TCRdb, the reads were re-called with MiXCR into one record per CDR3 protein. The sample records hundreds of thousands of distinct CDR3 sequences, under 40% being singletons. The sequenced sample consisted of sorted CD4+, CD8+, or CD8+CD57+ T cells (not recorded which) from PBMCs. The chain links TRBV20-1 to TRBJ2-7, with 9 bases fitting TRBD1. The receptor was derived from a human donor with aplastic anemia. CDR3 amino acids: CSARGTGYEQYF. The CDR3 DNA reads TGCAGTGCTAGGGGGACAGGGTACGAGCAGTACTTC.